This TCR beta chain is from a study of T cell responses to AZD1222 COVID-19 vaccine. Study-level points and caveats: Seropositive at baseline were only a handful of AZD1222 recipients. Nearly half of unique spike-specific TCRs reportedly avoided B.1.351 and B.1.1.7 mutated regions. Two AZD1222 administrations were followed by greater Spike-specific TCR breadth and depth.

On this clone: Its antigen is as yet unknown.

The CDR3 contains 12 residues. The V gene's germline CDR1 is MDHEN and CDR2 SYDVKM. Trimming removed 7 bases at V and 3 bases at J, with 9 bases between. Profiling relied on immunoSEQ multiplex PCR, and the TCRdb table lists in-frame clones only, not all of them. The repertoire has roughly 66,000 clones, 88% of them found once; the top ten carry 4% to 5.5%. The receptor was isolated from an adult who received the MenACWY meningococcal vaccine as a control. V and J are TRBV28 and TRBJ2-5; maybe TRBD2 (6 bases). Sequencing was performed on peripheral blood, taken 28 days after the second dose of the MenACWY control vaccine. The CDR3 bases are TGTGCCAGCAATCAGCGGGAAGAGACCCAGTACTTC. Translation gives CASNQREETQYF.